This T cell receptor (beta chain) was recorded in a study of post-analysis software for immune sequencing data. About the research overall: The disease courses spanned relapsing-remitting, secondary progressive and progressive-relapsing forms of multiple sclerosis.

The TCR beta cDNA libraries contained unique molecular identifiers. TCRdb ran MiXCR on the PCR reads and lists one entry per CDR3 protein. This sample has about 500,000 distinct CDR3 sequences, with under 55% found just once. Findings of the study overall: There was significantly lower normalized Chao1 diversity in multiple sclerosis patients than in controls. Five or six TRBV segments (TRBV5-6, TRBV5-1 and TRBV20-1 among them) occurred more frequently in patients than in controls.

Trimming shortened V by 7 bases and J by 3 bases, and 16 bases separated the two germline ends. CDR3 size: 15 residues. This clonotype was seen more than once but under ten times. What it recognizes is unknown. Sequencing was performed on blood. The rearrangement links TRBV12-3 or TRBV12-4 to TRBJ1-5; a possible D gene is TRBD1 (6 bases). The origin of this receptor is a girl aged 5-17 years with multiple sclerosis. The CDR3 DNA sequence: TGTGCCAGCAATACCTACGGGGGGGCCAATCAGCCCCAGCATTTT. It specifies CASNTYGGANQPQHF.